This is a list of T cell receptor beta chains from one sample in a study of cytomegalovirus exposure and HLA in healthy donors. Assay: immunoSEQ multiplex PCR; the TCRdb copy retains only in-frame clones and omits some. The sample lists around 150,000 clones, 80% to 90% occurring once. The sample consisted of PBMCs. The receptor source for this set is a man aged 45-60 years in good health and CMV-seropositive. Both conserved end residues are part of each CDR3. A D gene is named only where the DNA matches it firmly. For some rows the clone size is stated as once, few or many, or as a class when expanded; others skip it.

V,J,size,D,DNA,CDR3
TRBV7-9,TRBJ1-2,once,-,TGTTCCAGCAGTACCCTCGAAGCAGCGGACTACTATGGCTACACCTTC,CSSSTLEAADYYGYTF
TRBV14,TRBJ2-1,-,TRBD2,TGTGCCAGCAGCCAAGATAGGATGGGAGGGAATGAGCAGTTCTTC,CASSQDRMGGNEQFF
TRBV6-5,TRBJ2-7,-,-,TGTGCCAGCAGTTACGCTACGGGGGAGCAGTACTTC,CASSYATGEQYF
TRBV7-9,TRBJ1-4,-,-,TGTGCCAGCAGCTACCTCGGGGTGGGTAATGCTGGCGAAAAACTGTTTTTT,CASSYLGVGNAGEKLFF
TRBV5-4,TRBJ1-2,once,-,TGTGCCAGCAGCCTTCGGGGGGCGGACTATGGCTACACCTTC,CASSLRGADYGYTF
TRBV10-3,TRBJ2-7,-,TRBD2,TGTGCCATCAGTGAGGGACTAGAGATTACCTACGAGCAGTACTTC,CAISEGLEITYEQYF
TRBV9,TRBJ1-3,-,-,TGTGCCAGCAGCCCTGGACAGAGAGGAAACACCATATATTTT,CASSPGQRGNTIYF
TRBV5-5,TRBJ1-1,-,-,TGTGCCAGCAGCCGAGTGGGGGCCACTGAAGCTTTCTTT,CASSRVGATEAFF
TRBV19,TRBJ1-1,-,-,TGTGCCAGTAGTCTTGGGAGCGGCACTGAAGCTTTCTTT,CASSLGSGTEAFF
TRBV7-9,TRBJ1-6,-,-,TGTGCCAGCAGCACACCCAATTCACCCCTCCACTTT,CASSTPNSPLHF
TRBV28,TRBJ2-5,-,TRBD1,TGTGCCAGCCGTGTACAGGGGGCTCGGGAGACCCAGTACTTC,CASRVQGARETQYF
TRBV11-2,TRBJ2-7,-,TRBD2,TGTGCCAGCAGCCGTCCCGGACTAGCGGGAGGGTCTTCCCACGAGCAGTACTTC,CASSRPGLAGGSSHEQYF
TRBV7-9,TRBJ2-5,-,-,TGTGCCAGCAGCCTGGGACTCGGGCAAGAGACCCAGTACTTC,CASSLGLGQETQYF
TRBV7-2,TRBJ2-5,-,TRBD2,TGTGCCAGCAGCCTGGGGGAGATGGCGGGGGGACTAGCGGAAGAGACCCAGTACTTC,CASSLGEMAGGLAEETQYF
TRBV21-1,TRBJ1-6,-,-,TGTGCCAGCAGCCTTCTCCAGCACAGATCATCACCCCTCCACTTT,CASSLLQHRSSPLHF
TRBV4-1,TRBJ2-7,-,TRBD1,TGCGCCAGCAGCCAACACGGGACAGGGGCTGACGAGCAGTACTTC,CASSQHGTGADEQYF
TRBV28,TRBJ2-3,few,-,TGTGCCAGCAGTTTTCTTCCGGATACGCAGTATTTT,CASSFLPDTQYF
TRBV14,TRBJ2-7,-,TRBD1,TGTGCCAGCAGCCCTGCTCTCCAGGGGGCCTACGAGCAGTACTTC,CASSPALQGAYEQYF
TRBV7-9,TRBJ1-1,-,-,TGTGCCAGCAGCAGAGGACAGCCGAACACTGAAGCTTTCTTT,CASSRGQPNTEAFF
TRBV5-4,TRBJ2-1,-,TRBD2,TGTGCCAGCAGCGTACGGACTAGCGGGGGGCGTGAGCAGTTCTTC,CASSVRTSGGREQFF
TRBV19,TRBJ1-2,few,TRBD1,TGTGCCAGTAGTCGAAGGACAGGGGACTATGGCTACACCTTC,CASSRRTGDYGYTF
TRBV6-4,TRBJ2-2,-,TRBD2,TGTGCCAGCAGTGACTCTCTAGCGGGGGGGGAGCGGGGGGACACCGGGGAGCTGTTTTTT,CASSDSLAGGERGDTGELFF